This TCR beta chain was documented in a study of cytomegalovirus exposure and HLA in healthy donors. Vbeta (60) and Jbeta (13) primers were used in the PCR. TCRdb's copy holds only in-frame clones and misses some; the assay was immunoSEQ multiplex PCR. The data contain around 190,000 clones, about four fifths of them singletons. Overall study results and limits: Common viral pathogens seemed, in a later analysis, to connect with several of the most significant clusters.

Comments on this clone: No antigen is known for it.

CDR3 length equals 15 residues. Looked up from germline, CDR1 is PRHDT and CDR2 is FYEKMQ (reference sequence). The V and J ends lost 5 bases and 4 bases, in that order; junction bases with no gene match: 7. V gene TRBV13 combines with J gene TRBJ2-7; 11 bases are shared with TRBD1. Specimen: PBMCs. The sequence came from a man aged 18 to 35 in good health and CMV-seronegative. The CDR3 region is CASSARTGGGYEQYF. The CDR3, as DNA: TGTGCCAGCAGCGCAAGGACAGGGGGCGGGTACGAGCAGTACTTC.